The 21 T cell receptor beta chains below come from one sample, sequenced in a study of technical replicates of blood from several donors. Sequencing used immunoSEQ multiplex PCR; TCRdb keeps in-frame clones, though not all of them. The profile covers 75,000 to 100,000 clones, with approximately 94% appearing a single time and about 0.39% taken by the ten largest. Material for sequencing was T cells isolated from PBMCs. The receptors derive from a human donor in good health.

The V call is TRBV10-3, the J call TRBJ2-3; D ambiguous. In germline, CDR1 is ENHRY, CDR2 SYGVKD. The CDR3 has 16 amino acids. The germline V and J ends were trimmed by 6 bases and 4 bases, with 20 bases remaining between them. This CDR3 is CAIRGVYSPPADTQYF. The CDR3 nucleotides are TGTGCCATCAGAGGAGTGTACTCTCCGCCCGCAGATACGCAGTATTTT.

The chain combines TRBV7-3 with TRBJ2-1; 14 bases map to TRBD2. The germline V gene encodes CDR1 SGHTA and CDR2 FQGTGA. Trimming cost V 8 bases and J 7 bases; bases outside gene matches: 10. This CDR3 comprises 16 residues. This chain's CDR3 is CASGGGLAGVQNEQFF. The CDR3 DNA reads as TGTGCCAGCGGCGGGGGACTAGCGGGAGTTCAGAATGAGCAGTTCTTC. Full variable domain (missing parts from reference TRBV7-3 and TRBJ2-1): GAGVSQTPSNKVTEKGKYVELRCDPISGHTALYWYRQSLGQGPEFLIYFQGTGAADDSGLPNDRFFAVRPEGSVSTLKIQRTERGDSAVYLCASGGGLAGVQNEQFFGPGTRLTVL.

The chain links TRBV28 to TRBJ1-1, with 9 bases that match TRBD1. Germline loops: CDR1 MDHEN, CDR2 SYDVKM. The V and J ends lost 6 bases and 3 bases, in that order; junction bases with no gene match: 5. This CDR3 contains 14 residues. The CDR3 spells CASSGTGMDTEAFF. The CDR3 DNA is TGTGCCAGCAGCGGGACAGGGATGGACACTGAAGCTTTCTTT.

The CDR3 DNA follows: TGTGCCAGCAGCGTAGAAACGGCGGCTAGCACAGATACGCAGTATTTT. Its translation is CASSVETAASTDTQYF. The rearrangement uses TRBV9 and TRBJ2-3, with D hard to call. The CDR3 extends over 16 amino acids. Trimming took 0 bases from V and 0 from J, leaving 11 bases between them. Germline CDR1 is SGDLS and CDR2 is YYNGEE.

The chain is built from TRBV6-1 and TRBJ1-1; perhaps TRBD1 as D (6 bases). The length of the CDR3 is 15 residues. Germline lookup yields CDR1 MNHNS and CDR2 SASEGT. Trimming cost V 3 bases and J 0 bases, with 11 bases left between them. The CDR3 reads CASSDAGAMNTEAFF. The CDR3 DNA reads as TGTGCCAGCAGTGATGCAGGGGCGATGAACACTGAAGCTTTCTTT.

The V and J genes are TRBV16 and TRBJ1-2; 10 bases fit TRBD1. The trim removed 6 bases at V and 7 bases at J, leaving 11 bases unmatched. The CDR3 totals 15 residues. Germline V gene sequence: CDR1 KGHSY, CDR2 FQNENV. The CDR3 sequence: CASSAGTGAFGGYTF. CDR3 sequence (DNA): TGTGCCAGCAGTGCCGGGACAGGGGCCTTTGGTGGCTACACCTTC.

This clone appeared a single time. The chain joins TRBV19 to TRBJ1-2; D is perhaps TRBD1 (5 bases). V lost 3 bases and J lost 8, with 10 bases in between. This CDR3 is built from 12 residues. The V gene's germline CDR1 is LNHDA and CDR2 SQIVND (reference sequence). The CDR3 sequence is CASSMSRGGYTF. The CDR3, as DNA: TGTGCCAGTAGTATGTCAAGGGGAGGCTACACCTTC. The whole variable domain, filled in from reference TRBV19 and TRBJ1-2, reads DGGITQSPKYLFRKEGQNVTLSCEQNLNHDAMYWYRQDPGQGLRLIYYSQIVNDFQKGDIAEGYSVSREKKESFPLTVTSAQKNPTAFYLCASSMSRGGYTFGSGTRLTVV.

The V and J genes are TRBV7-2 and TRBJ2-3, with 12 bases matching TRBD2. V lost 1 base to trimming and J lost 0 bases; unmatched junction nucleotides: 8. The CDR3 runs 19 residues. Germline V gene sequence: CDR1 SGHTA, CDR2 FQGNSA. Written as DNA, the CDR3 is TGTGCCAGCAGCTTAGATCCGGGACTAGCGGGCCTTAGCACAGATACGCAGTATTTT. Protein sequence: CASSLDPGLAGLSTDTQYF. The full variable domain, in which reference TRBV7-2 and TRBJ2-3 provide the parts outside the CDR3, is GAGVSQSPSNKVTEKGKDVELRCDPISGHTALYWYRQSLGQGLEFLIYFQGNSAPDKSGLPSDRFSAERTGGSVSTLTIQRTQQEDSAVYLCASSLDPGLAGLSTDTQYFGPGTRLTVL.

The rearrangement joins TRBV7-3 to TRBJ1-5; D is ambiguous. V lost 0 bases to trimming and J lost 7 bases, with 7 bases between them. The CDR3 is made up of 13 amino acids. CDR1 and CDR2 (germline): SGHTA, FQGTGA. The CDR3 nucleotides read TGTGCCAGCAGCTTAACCGGACTGCAGCCCCAGCATTTT. This encodes CASSLTGLQPQHF.

The rearrangement uses TRBV5-1 and TRBJ2-7; 7 bases align to TRBD1. The CDR3 covers 14 residues. CDR1 and CDR2 (germline): SGHRS, YFSETQ. V trimming: 5 bases; J trimming: 7 bases; junction bases outside the gene matches: 12. CDR3 bases: TGCGCCAGCAGTTTTAATAAGGGGGCTCGGGAGCAGTACTTC. Translation gives CASSFNKGAREQYF. Drawing the rest from reference TRBV5-1 and TRBJ2-7, the complete variable domain is KAGVTQTPRYLIKTRGQQVTLSCSPISGHRSVSWYQQTPGQGLQFLFEYFSETQRNKGNFPGRFSGRQFSNSRSEMNVSTLELGDSALYLCASSFNKGAREQYFGPGTRLTVT.

This clone occurred many times. The chain uses TRBV7-9 and TRBJ2-1; TRBD2 agrees at 11 bases. With 3 bases clipped from V and 8 bases from J, the junction kept 3 bases outside the gene matches. Germline CDR1 SEHNR, CDR2 FQNEAQ (reference sequence). The CDR3 totals 14 residues. The CDR3 DNA is TGTGCCAGCAGCTTTGGGACTAGCGGCGATGAGCAGTTCTTC. It codes for CASSFGTSGDEQFF.

The chain carries TRBV14 and TRBJ1-2; TRBD1 agrees at 10 bases. The CDR3 contains 16 residues. J was trimmed by 5 bases and V by 5 bases; bases with no gene match: 11. The germline gives CDR1 SGHDN, CDR2 FVKESK. This CDR3 is CASSIRGQGRTYGYTF. CDR3 bases: TGTGCCAGCAGCATAAGGGGACAGGGGAGAACATATGGCTACACCTTC.

The chain carries TRBV9 and TRBJ1-1; TRBD1 is a possible D gene (6 bases). This CDR3 has 14 residues. CDR1 is SGDLS and CDR2 is YYNGEE in the germline V gene. V was pared by 3 bases and J by 4 bases, with 13 bases between. The CDR3 nucleotides are TGTGCCAGCAGCGACTACAGGGAACTCACTGAAGCTTTCTTT. Protein: CASSDYRELTEAFF.

The chain recombines TRBV11-3 with TRBJ2-7, with 13 bases fitting TRBD2. CDR3 length equals 17 residues. CDR1 is SGHNT and CDR2 is YENEEA in the germline V gene. J was trimmed by 1 base and V by 0 bases; bases with no gene match: 3. CDR3 DNA sequence: TGTGCCAGCAGCTTAGATCTGGGACTAGCGGGGTCCTACGAGCAGTACTTC. This codes for CASSLDLGLAGSYEQYF.

The rearrangement links TRBV9 to TRBJ1-2; no firm D call. Trimming took off 3 bases at V and 4 bases at J, with 10 bases between the two ends. CDR3 length: 13 residues. Germline CDR1 reads SGDLS; CDR2 reads YYNGEE. CDR3 bases: TGTGCCAGCAGCGCCGGAGATGGCTATGGCTACACCTTC. This sequence encodes CASSAGDGYGYTF.

The gene calls are TRBV29-1 and TRBJ2-5; D may be TRBD2 (6 bases). Germline CDR1 and CDR2: SQVTM and ANQGSEA. V dropped 3 bases and J dropped 5 bases, with 13 bases sitting between them. CDR3 size: 13 residues. CDR3 nucleotides: TGCAGCGTTGATGGCGGGGATTTGGAGACCCAGTACTTC. Amino acid sequence: CSVDGGDLETQYF.

The V and J genes are TRBV2 and TRBJ2-5, with 8 bases matching TRBD1. The CDR3 length is 15 residues. The V and J ends lost 7 bases and 2 bases, in that order; junction bases with no gene match: 9. The germline CDR1 and CDR2 sequences are SNHLY and FYNNEI. The CDR3 nucleotides read TGTGCCAGCACTGTCCAGGGGGCGAAACAAGAGACCCAGTACTTC. This translates into CASTVQGAKQETQYF.

V is TRBV6-1 and J is TRBJ1-5; 9 nucleotides align to TRBD1. The germline V gene encodes CDR1 MNHNS and CDR2 SASEGT. This CDR3 is built from 17 residues. The ends lost 4 bases at V and 1 base at J; junction bases unmatched: 8. The CDR3 is CASSVVQGALSNQPQHF. CDR3 nucleotides: TGTGCCAGCAGTGTAGTACAGGGGGCGTTAAGCAATCAGCCCCAGCATTTT.

The chain is built from TRBV5-1 and TRBJ1-2; 11 bases map to TRBD1. Per germline, CDR1 SGHRS and CDR2 YFSETQ. V lost 3 bases to trimming and J lost 7 bases; unmatched junction nucleotides: 5. CDR3 length equals 14 residues. The CDR3 sequence is CASSWGQGESGYTF. CDR3 nucleotides: TGCGCCAGCAGCTGGGGACAGGGGGAGAGTGGCTACACCTTC.

The chain joins TRBV7-6 to TRBJ2-7, with 7 bases lining up with TRBD2. The germline gives CDR1 SGHVS, CDR2 FNYEAQ. V gave up 4 bases and J gave up 4 bases; unmatched junction bases: 13. This CDR3 spans 16 amino acids. The chain's CDR3 is CASSSSGWSGTYEQYF. The CDR3 bases are TGTGCCAGCAGCTCGTCGGGGTGGAGCGGGACTTACGAGCAGTACTTC.

This clone appeared a single time. The chain uses TRBV30 and TRBJ1-1; 10 nucleotides align to TRBD1. CDR3 length: 14 amino acids. Trimming cost V 3 bases and J 1 base; bases outside gene matches: 2. Germline values: CDR1 GTSNPN, CDR2 SVGIG (reference sequence). As DNA, the CDR3 is TGTGCCTGGAGGACAGGGGGCTGGAACACTGAAGCTTTCTTT. Its protein is CAWRTGGWNTEAFF.